The 22 T cell receptor beta chains listed next were all sequenced from one sample in a study of blood T cells in healthy people across ages. For the second PCR, which ran for about 6 to 11 cycles, a sample-barcoded 5' primer and a J-beta primer mix were used. Each CDR3 protein gets one entry after TCRdb re-called the 5' RACE reads with MiXCR. The sample has under 2,000,000 distinct CDR3 sequences; around 48% are singletons. Specimen: blood. The source is a woman aged 40 to 50 in good health.

This chain joins TRBV20-1 and TRBJ2-7; TRBD1 is a possible D gene (5 bases). Germline CDR1 and CDR2: DFQATT and SNEGSKA (reference sequence). Trimming stripped 5 bases from V and 0 bases from J, with 17 bases between. The CDR3 spans 15 residues. The CDR3 here is CSAERPQGTSYEQYF. Here the CDR3 DNA reads TGCAGTGCTGAACGCCCCCAGGGCACCTCCTACGAGCAGTACTTC.

The chain combines TRBV7-2 with TRBJ2-1, with 10 bases that match TRBD2. Germline V gene lookup returns CDR1 SGHTA and CDR2 FQGNSA. CDR3 size: 17 residues. Germline trimming cut 0 bases from V and 3 bases from J; bases unmatched to any gene: 5. This CDR3 reads CASSLASGGAFYNEQFF. As DNA, the CDR3 is TGTGCCAGCAGCTTAGCCAGCGGGGGGGCCTTCTACAATGAGCAGTTCTTC. Based on the CDR3 plus reference TRBV7-2 and TRBJ2-1, the full variable domain is GAGVSQSPSNKVTEKGKDVELRCDPISGHTALYWYRQSLGQGLEFLIYFQGNSAPDKSGLPSDRFSAERTGGSVSTLTIQRTQQEDSAVYLCASSLASGGAFYNEQFFGPGTRLTVL.

The chain combines TRBV20-1 with TRBJ1-1, with a weak D call TRBD1 (5 bases). V lost 5 bases and J lost 4, with 11 bases in between. Germline loops: CDR1 DFQATT, CDR2 SNEGSKA (reference sequence). The CDR3 runs to 12 residues. The CDR3 DNA reads TGCAGTGCTTCCCCGGGGGGCACTGAAGCTTTCTTT. It yields the protein CSASPGGTEAFF.

The genes are TRBV4-3 and TRBJ2-7; the D gene is possibly TRBD2 (5 bases). The CDR3 totals 14 residues. The germline V and J ends were trimmed by 4 bases and 7 bases, with 17 bases remaining between them. Germline values: CDR1 LGHNA, CDR2 YSLEER. DNA for the CDR3: TGCGCCAGCAGCCCCTCCGGGGAGAACAATGAGCAGTACTTC. As protein: CASSPSGENNEQYF.

This chain connects TRBV28 to TRBJ1-2; 7 positions agree with TRBD1. The V and J ends lost 6 bases and 5 bases, in that order; junction bases with no gene match: 15. Germline V gene data show CDR1 as MDHEN and CDR2 as SYDVKM. The CDR3 totals 16 residues. Here the CDR3 reads CASRPTSGGGKYGYTF. CDR3 sequence (DNA): TGTGCCAGCAGACCGACAAGTGGAGGGGGCAAGTATGGCTACACCTTC.

The chain combines TRBV20-1 with TRBJ2-4; 10 nucleotides match TRBD2. The end of the DNA aligns better with TRBJ2-7, so the J call may be wrong. CDR3 length equals 12 residues. The germline V gene has CDR1 DFQATT and CDR2 SNEGSKA (reference sequence). This chain's CDR3 is CSVPSGGNEQYF. The CDR3 DNA reads as TGCAGTGTTCCTAGCGGGGGTAACGAGCAGTACTTC.

The chain recombines TRBV23-1 with TRBJ2-5, with D tentatively TRBD2 (7 bases). The DNA matches TRBJ2-7 better at its end, which makes the J call doubtful. TRBV23-1 is an open reading frame, and its role is uncertain. The CDR3 contains 14 residues. As DNA, the CDR3 is TGCGCCAGCACAACCAACAGGGAGGGCAACGAGCAGTACTTC. It yields the protein CASTTNREGNEQYF.

This chain uses TRBV7-4 with TRBJ1-2; D remains unclear. The V end lost 5 bases, the J end lost 0 bases, and 13 bases lay between the germline ends. The CDR3 has 15 amino acids. Per the germline V gene, CDR1 is SGHVT and CDR2 is SQSDAQ. For the CDR3, the DNA is TGTGCCAGCAGCGCATTAATAGCAACTAACTATGGCTACACCTTC. Amino acid sequence: CASSALIATNYGYTF. The variable domain in full, with the rest retrieved from reference TRBV7-4 and TRBJ1-2, is GAGVSQSPRYKVAKRGRDVALRCDSISGHVTLYWYRQTLGQGSEVLTYSQSDAQRDKSGRPSGRFSAERPERSVSTLKIQRTEQGDSAVYLCASSALIATNYGYTFGSGTRLTVV.

CDR3 DNA sequence: TGTGCCAGCAGTTACGGTCGGGGGACAGGGCTTAACTATGGCTACACCTTC. Translating it yields CASSYGRGTGLNYGYTF. The chain links TRBV6-5 to TRBJ1-2; 9 positions agree with TRBD1. This CDR3 region has 17 residues. CDR1 is MNHEY and CDR2 is SVGAGI in the germline V gene. V shed 2 bases and J 1 base; nucleotides not matched to a gene: 8.

V gene TRBV20-1 combines with J gene TRBJ2-7, with 9 positions matching TRBD1. V lost 8 bases, J lost 6 bases, and 14 bases stayed unmatched. Germline lookup yields CDR1 DFQATT and CDR2 SNEGSKA (reference sequence). The CDR3 sequence is 14 residues long. CDR3: CSPDPGQGVREQYF. The CDR3 DNA is TGCAGTCCAGACCCGGGACAGGGTGTACGCGAGCAGTACTTC.

This clonotype was seen a handful of times. The rearrangement joins TRBV11-3 to TRBJ2-7; no clear D. Looked up from germline, CDR1 is SGHNT and CDR2 is YENEEA. Trimming took off 6 bases at V and 3 bases at J, with 9 bases between the two ends. This CDR3 has 12 residues. This CDR3 is CASREFGYEQYF. As DNA, the CDR3 is TGTGCCAGCAGGGAATTCGGCTACGAGCAGTACTTC.

In its sample, this clonotype was seen a few times. The chain joins TRBV20-1 to TRBJ2-1; TRBD2 aligns across 9 bases. Germline CDR1 is DFQATT and CDR2 is SNEGSKA (reference sequence). The CDR3 is 15 amino acids. V dropped 3 bases and J dropped 4; count of bases not matched to a gene: 7. CDR3 region: CSARGPSGVYNEQFF. Written as DNA, the CDR3 is TGCAGTGCTAGGGGGCCTAGCGGGGTTTACAATGAGCAGTTCTTC.

The chain joins TRBV20-1 to TRBJ2-4, with 9 bases fitting TRBD1. With the DNA end fitting TRBJ2-7 better, the J assignment may be wrong. Germline CDR1 reads DFQATT; CDR2 reads SNEGSKA (reference sequence). The CDR3 extends over 11 amino acids. The CDR3 reads CSAADRGEQYF. CDR3 sequence (DNA): TGCAGTGCAGCGGACAGGGGCGAGCAGTACTTC.

This clonotype was counted between two and nine times. The chain joins TRBV29-1 to TRBJ1-2; 9 bases line up with TRBD1. Trimming cost V 7 bases and J 6 bases; bases outside gene matches: 6. The germline V gene has CDR1 SQVTM and CDR2 ANQGSEA. This CDR3 comprises 12 residues. In DNA, the CDR3 is TGCAGCGCAGGACGGGACAGGGATGGCTACACCTTC. This codes for CSAGRDRDGYTF.

The genes are TRBV20-1 and TRBJ1-1, with TRBD1 matching over 8 bases. V was clipped by 6 bases and J by 6 bases; unmatched bases: 12. The CDR3 is made up of 14 amino acids. CDR1 is DFQATT and CDR2 is SNEGSKA in the germline V gene (reference sequence). CDR3 in amino acids: CSAAGQAAGSEAFF. The CDR3 DNA follows: TGCAGTGCCGCGGGACAGGCCGCAGGGTCTGAAGCTTTCTTT.

J is TRBJ2-7 and V is TRBV11-2; D could derive from TRBD1 or TRBD2 (5 bases each). In germline, CDR1 is SGHAT, CDR2 FQNNGV. The CDR3 length is 15 residues. V was trimmed by 5 bases and J by 5 bases, leaving 19 bases between them. The DNA of the CDR3 is TGTGCCAGCAGCACAACCAGGGTCCTGGGAGACGAGCAGTACTTC. Its translation: CASSTTRVLGDEQYF.

The rearrangement joins TRBV14 to TRBJ2-3; TRBD1 might be the D (6 bases). Germline values: CDR1 SGHDN, CDR2 FVKESK. V shed 0 bases and J shed 4 bases, with 11 bases lying between them. This CDR3 is 15 amino acids long. CDR3 amino acids: CASSQDVGAADTQYF. The CDR3 DNA reads as TGTGCCAGCAGCCAAGATGTGGGGGCGGCAGATACGCAGTATTTT.

This clonotype has more than one count but fewer than ten. This chain links TRBV19 with TRBJ2-7; D remains ambiguous. The DNA matches TRBJ2-5 better at its end, which makes the J call doubtful. The CDR3 sequence is 13 residues long. Germline CDR1 is LNHDA and CDR2 is SQIVND (reference sequence). The CDR3 protein is CASSISSQETQYF. The CDR3 DNA follows: TGTGCCAGTAGTATTTCCAGTCAAGAGACCCAGTACTTC.

This clonotype was seen a single time. The CDR3 DNA follows: TGTGCCAGCAGGGCGGGACTAGCGGGGGGGCTGGGCACAGATACGCAGTATTTT. Its translation is CASRAGLAGGLGTDTQYF. The V call is TRBV7-2, the J call TRBJ2-3, with TRBD2 identical over 16 bases. CDR1 is SGHTA and CDR2 is FQGNSA in the germline V gene. V lost 6 bases and J lost 1; bases outside the gene matches: 7. This CDR3 contains 18 residues.

The rearrangement links TRBV6-4 to TRBJ2-7; TRBD1 matches 10 bases. This CDR3 has 17 amino acids. V lost 4 bases to trimming and J lost 0 bases; unmatched junction nucleotides: 9. CDR1 MRHNA and CDR2 SNTAGT come from the germline V gene. The CDR3 region has the DNA TGTGCCAGCAGTGGACAGGGGGCTGTCCATAACTCCTACGAGCAGTACTTC. It yields the protein CASSGQGAVHNSYEQYF.

This chain connects TRBV28 to TRBJ2-6; 8 nucleotides agree with TRBD1. The germline CDR1 and CDR2 sequences are MDHEN and SYDVKM. The V gene end was trimmed by 6 bases and the J gene end by 0 bases; junction bases not matched to a gene: 10. The CDR3 has 18 residues. The chain's CDR3 is CASSPTGQGLSGANVLTF. As DNA, the CDR3 is TGTGCCAGCAGCCCCACAGGACAGGGCCTCTCTGGGGCCAACGTCCTGACTTTC.

This clonotype was seen more than once but under ten times. V gene TRBV25-1 combines with J gene TRBJ1-6; the D gene is possibly TRBD1 (6 bases). The CDR3 extends over 17 amino acids. The germline V and J ends were trimmed by 0 bases and 14 bases, with 23 bases remaining between them. CDR1 is MGHDK and CDR2 is SYGVNS in the germline V gene. The DNA of the CDR3 is TGTGCCAGCAGTGAATATGGGAAAGGGGGTCCTGAGAGGGCCCTCCACTTT. Encoded protein: CASSEYGKGGPERALHF.